Sequencing of this T cell receptor (beta chain) was carried out in a study of OX40 agonist ivuxolimab in advanced cancers. Study-level background: Patients undergoing dose escalation presented with hepatocellular carcinoma, melanoma, renal cell or head and neck cancer. Study-level results: At 0.1 to 3.0 mg/kg and by week 6, clonal expansion occurred in CD4+ and CD8+ blood T cells. Among the lowest peripheral clonal expansion occurred in 0.1-3.0 mg/kg partial responders.

V was clipped by 2 bases and J by 0 bases, with 7 bases between them. Looked up from germline, CDR1 is MNHEY and CDR2 is SVGAGI. The CDR3 has 14 amino acids. On this clone itself: Its antigen is still unknown.

Sequencing used immunoSEQ multiplex PCR; TCRdb keeps in-frame clones, though not all of them. Altogether more than 12,000 clones are present, less than 95% being singletons, with the ten largest covering about 23%. Specimen: CD4+ or CD8+ T cells sorted from blood, collected in a trial of the OX40 agonist ivuxolimab. The gene calls are TRBV6-5 and TRBJ1-1, with TRBD1 as a possible D gene (5 bases). The TCR was taken from an adult with an advanced solid tumor such as melanoma, head and neck, liver or kidney cancer. The CDR3 protein is CASSYPGMNTEAFF. As DNA, the CDR3 is TGTGCCAGCAGTTACCCAGGGATGAACACTGAAGCTTTCTTT.